One and the same sample provided the 19 T cell receptor beta chains below, sequenced in a study of blood T cell repertoires in COVID-19. The method was immunoSEQ multiplex PCR; TCRdb's version includes in-frame clones alone and lacks a portion of them. The data show roughly 250,000 clones, nearly 85% seen once. Material for sequencing was peripheral blood. The source of these receptors is a human donor in a cohort sampled during active COVID-19.

V usage is TRBV6-1 and J usage is TRBJ2-7, with TRBD1 matching over 8 bases. V shed 5 bases and J 1 base; nucleotides not matched to a gene: 7. This CDR3 is built from 15 residues. In germline, CDR1 is MNHNS, CDR2 SASEGT. As DNA, the CDR3 is TGTGCCAGCAGTCATACAGGGGGGCCTTCCTACGAGCAGTACTTC. This codes for CASSHTGGPSYEQYF.

V is TRBV6-5 and J is TRBJ2-7, with 10 bases fitting TRBD2. The CDR3 is made up of 15 amino acids. Germline lookup yields CDR1 MNHEY and CDR2 SVGAGI. V dropped 2 bases and J dropped 5; count of bases not matched to a gene: 6. The CDR3 protein is CASSYSPSGSHEQYF. The CDR3 bases are TGTGCCAGCAGTTACAGTCCTAGCGGGAGCCACGAGCAGTACTTC.

The chain joins TRBV18 to TRBJ2-2; D gene unclear. Looked up from germline, CDR1 is KGHSH and CDR2 is LQKENI. Trimming pared 3 bases from V and 1 base from J, leaving 3 bases between. This CDR3 has 13 amino acids. CDR3 DNA: TGTGCCAGCTCACCTCAGAACACCGGGGAGCTGTTTTTT. Translated, it gives CASSPQNTGELFF.

The rearrangement links TRBV4-1 to TRBJ2-5; 8 nucleotides agree with TRBD1. In germline, CDR1 is MGHRA, CDR2 YSYEKL. CDR3 length: 16 residues. With V trimmed by 0 bases and J by 5 bases, 8 bases remained unmatched. This CDR3 reads CASSQDSTGVSETQYF. In nucleotides, the CDR3 is TGCGCCAGCAGCCAAGACTCGACAGGGGTATCGGAGACCCAGTACTTC.

The chain links TRBV11-1 to TRBJ2-3; D ambiguous. In germline, CDR1 is SGHAT, CDR2 FQDESV (reference sequence). V lost 5 bases, J lost 0 bases, and 9 bases lay in between. The CDR3 covers 14 residues. CDR3 loop: CASSLQISTDTQYF. CDR3 coding DNA: TGTGCCAGCAGCCTACAGATTAGCACAGATACGCAGTATTTT.

The rearrangement joins TRBV2 to TRBJ1-2; 11 bases are a match to TRBD1. The CDR3 runs 14 residues. Trimming took 0 bases from V and 8 from J; bases not matched to a gene: 2. Germline V gives CDR1 SNHLY, CDR2 FYNNEI. CDR3 sequence (DNA): TGTGCCAGCAGTGAAGCGGGGACAGGGGGAGGCTACACCTTC. Protein sequence: CASSEAGTGGGYTF.

This clone was picked up a small number of times. The rearrangement joins TRBV7-2 to TRBJ1-4, with D tentatively TRBD1 (5 bases). Germline assignment: CDR1 SGHTA and CDR2 FQGNSA. The CDR3 is 15 residues long. V lost 8 bases and J 2 bases, leaving 15 bases between the germline ends. CDR3 loop: CASGLRGGTNEKLFF. The CDR3 DNA sequence: TGTGCCAGCGGATTAAGGGGAGGCACTAATGAAAAACTGTTTTTT.

The V and J genes are TRBV9 and TRBJ1-1; TRBD1 agrees at 11 bases. Germline loops: CDR1 SGDLS, CDR2 YYNGEE. This CDR3 contains 16 residues. The J segment lost 5 bases and the V segment lost 5 bases, leaving 11 bases of the junction unmatched. The CDR3 spells CASRCPRDRGGTEAFF. The CDR3 DNA follows: TGTGCCAGCAGATGCCCCCGGGACAGGGGGGGTACTGAAGCTTTCTTT.

This sequence joins TRBV6-5 and TRBJ2-3; D is possibly TRBD2 (5 bases). This CDR3 spans 13 amino acids. Trimming left V 7 bases short and J 0 bases short, with 8 bases between. Per germline, CDR1 MNHEY and CDR2 SVGAGI. CDR3 region: CASTDSSTDTQYF. The CDR3 coding sequence is TGTGCCAGCACGGACTCAAGCACAGATACGCAGTATTTT.

The DNA for the CDR3 is TGTGCCACCAGTGACCGGGGGGACAGGGGCCCAGATACGCAGTATTTT. Translated: CATSDRGDRGPDTQYF. V is TRBV24-1 and J is TRBJ2-3; TRBD1 matches 10 bases. Trimming cost V 4 bases and J 4 bases; bases outside gene matches: 7. CDR3 length: 16 residues. CDR1 and CDR2 (germline): KGHDR, SFDVKD.

This chain connects TRBV28 to TRBJ1-1, with 9 bases that match TRBD1. The CDR3 is made up of 14 amino acids. V trimming: 2 bases; J trimming: 4 bases; junction bases outside the gene matches: 2. Germline lookup yields CDR1 MDHEN and CDR2 SYDVKM. The DNA of the CDR3 is TGTGCCAGCAGTTTACACAGGGGGCTCACTGAAGCTTTCTTT. Translated, it gives CASSLHRGLTEAFF.

The genes are TRBV5-4 and TRBJ1-2; possible D gene TRBD1, 6 bases. The CDR3 totals 14 residues. V was cut by 3 bases and J by 2 bases, with 11 bases left in between. Per the germline V gene, CDR1 is SGHNT and CDR2 is YYREEE (reference sequence). The CDR3 DNA is TGTGCCAGCAGCTCACCTCAGGGGAACTATGGCTACACCTTC. This codes for CASSSPQGNYGYTF.

The V call is TRBV7-2, the J call TRBJ2-3; 12 nucleotides match TRBD2. Germline V gene sequence: CDR1 SGHTA, CDR2 FQGNSA. J gave up 5 bases and V 6 bases, and 12 bases lay outside the gene matches. The CDR3 totals 17 residues. CDR3 sequence reads: CASRHASGRARIDTQYF. For the CDR3, the DNA is TGTGCCAGCAGACATGCTAGCGGGAGGGCCAGAATAGATACGCAGTATTTT.

The chain is built from TRBV27 and TRBJ2-3, with TRBD2 matching over 12 bases. Trimming took 3 bases from V and 7 from J; bases not matched to a gene: 2. The length of the CDR3 is 14 residues. Germline V lookup: CDR1 MNHEY, CDR2 SMNVEV (reference sequence). CDR3 bases: TGTGCCAGCAGTTTGACTAGCGGGGGATATACGCAGTATTTT. As protein: CASSLTSGGYTQYF.

This clone is a singleton in its sample. This chain joins TRBV10-3 and TRBJ2-1; D is undetermined. The CDR3 has 16 residues. Germline CDR1 is ENHRY and CDR2 is SYGVKD. V lost 4 bases, J lost 5 bases, and 18 bases lay in between. Here the CDR3 reads CAISGSQQVTNNEQFF. CDR3 nucleotide sequence: TGTGCCATCAGTGGTTCCCAACAAGTAACGAACAATGAGCAGTTCTTC.

The rearrangement uses TRBV5-1 and TRBJ1-4, with 11 bases lining up with TRBD1. V lost 0 bases and J lost 7; bases outside the gene matches: 5. This CDR3 has 16 amino acids. Germline V gives CDR1 SGHRS, CDR2 YFSETQ. The CDR3 DNA reads as TGCGCCAGCAGCTTGGGAGGACAGGGGGCAGGTGAAAAACTGTTTTTT. This encodes CASSLGGQGAGEKLFF.

The chain carries TRBV5-8 and TRBJ2-7; tentatively, D is TRBD1 (6 bases). The germline CDR1 and CDR2 sequences are SGHTS and YDEGEE. CDR3 length: 12 amino acids. V was clipped by 4 bases and J by 13 bases, with 18 bases between them. CDR3 protein: CASSKGYRTAYF. CDR3 sequence (DNA): TGTGCCAGCAGCAAGGGGTACAGGACAGCATACTTC.

The V gene is TRBV6-6, the J gene TRBJ1-1; D gene ambiguous. CDR1 is MNHNY, CDR2 SVGAGI, per germline (reference sequence). Deletions cut 6 bases from V and 0 bases from J, with 11 bases between. This CDR3 region has 14 residues. DNA of the CDR3: TGTGCCAGCAGGTACGTCTGGCTGAACACTGAAGCTTTCTTT. It is translated as CASRYVWLNTEAFF.

CDR3 amino acids: CASRPGDSVGTQYF. For the CDR3, the DNA is TGTGCAAGTCGCCCAGGGGATTCAGTAGGGACCCAGTACTTC. The rearrangement links TRBV12-2 to TRBJ2-5; the table gives TRBD1 as D, unverified against the DNA. TRBV12-2 is a listed pseudogene. The CDR3 is 14 residues long.